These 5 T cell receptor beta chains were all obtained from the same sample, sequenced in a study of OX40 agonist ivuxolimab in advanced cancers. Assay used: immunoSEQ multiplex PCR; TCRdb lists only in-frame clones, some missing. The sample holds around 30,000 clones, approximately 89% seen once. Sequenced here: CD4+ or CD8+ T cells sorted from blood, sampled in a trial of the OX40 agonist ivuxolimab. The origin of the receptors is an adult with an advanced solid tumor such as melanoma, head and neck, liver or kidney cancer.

CDR3 amino acids: CASSFTSAGAPYEQYF. The DNA for the CDR3 is TGCGCCAGCAGCTTTACTAGCGCGGGAGCCCCCTACGAGCAGTACTTC. The rearrangement links TRBV5-1 to TRBJ2-7; 7 bases fit TRBD2. The germline V gene has CDR1 SGHRS and CDR2 YFSETQ. The CDR3 is 16 residues long. V shed 2 bases, J shed 2 bases, and the junction held 10 bases outside the gene matches.

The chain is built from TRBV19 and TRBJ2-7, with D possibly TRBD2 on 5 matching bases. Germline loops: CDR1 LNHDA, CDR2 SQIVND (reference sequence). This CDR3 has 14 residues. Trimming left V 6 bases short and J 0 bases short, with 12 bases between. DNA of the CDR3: TGTGCCAGTAGCTCAGCGGCTATCTCCTACGAGCAGTACTTC. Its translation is CASSSAAISYEQYF.

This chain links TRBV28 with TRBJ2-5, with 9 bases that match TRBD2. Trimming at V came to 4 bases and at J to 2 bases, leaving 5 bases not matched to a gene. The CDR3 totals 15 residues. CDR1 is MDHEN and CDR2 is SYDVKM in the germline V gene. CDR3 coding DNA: TGTGCCAGCAGTTGGTTAGCGGGAGAACAAGAGACCCAGTACTTC. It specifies CASSWLAGEQETQYF.

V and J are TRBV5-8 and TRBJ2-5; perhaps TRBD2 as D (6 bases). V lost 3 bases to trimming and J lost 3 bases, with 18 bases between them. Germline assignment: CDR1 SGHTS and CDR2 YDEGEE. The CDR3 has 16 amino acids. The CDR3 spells CASSYEVGRGKETQYF. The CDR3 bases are TGTGCCAGCAGCTATGAAGTGGGACGCGGGAAAGAGACCCAGTACTTC. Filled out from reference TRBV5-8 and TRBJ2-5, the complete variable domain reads EAGVTQSPTHLIKTRGQQATLRCSPISGHTSVYWYQQALGLGLQFLLWYDEGEERNRGNFPPRFSGRQFPNYSSELNVNALELEDSALYLCASSYEVGRGKETQYFGPGTRLLVL.

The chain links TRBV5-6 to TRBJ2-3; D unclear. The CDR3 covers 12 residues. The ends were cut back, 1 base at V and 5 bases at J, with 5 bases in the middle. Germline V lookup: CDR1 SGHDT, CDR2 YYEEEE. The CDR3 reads CASSLWGDTQYF. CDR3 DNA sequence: TGTGCCAGCAGCTTGTGGGGAGATACGCAGTATTTT.